Below are 12 T cell receptor beta chains sequenced from a single sample in a study of human T cells and chemical hapten exposure. The time point was: pre-sensitization, week 0. The treatment denotes: therapeutic diphenylcyclopropenone sensitization with weekly scalp DPC. TCRdb reprocessed the RACE reads via MiXCR and lists one record per CDR3 protein. Of fewer than 200,000 distinct CDR3 sequences in the sample, about 31% are singletons; the top ten hold less than 3%. The input for sequencing was whole blood, taken in connection with sensitization to the hapten diphenylcyclopropenone (DPC). These receptors all come from a woman in her twenties or thirties with alopecia areata. Some clones in this sample may be carry-over from other donors' samples.

This chain links TRBV7-6 with TRBJ2-3, with D perhaps matching TRBD1 (6 bases). The CDR3 runs to 14 residues. Trimming stripped 8 bases from V and 2 bases from J, with 14 bases between. Germline V gene data show CDR1 as SGHVS and CDR2 as FNYEAQ. The CDR3 loop reads CASQRQGITDTQYF. Here the CDR3 DNA reads TGTGCCAGCCAACGGCAGGGGATCACAGATACGCAGTATTTT.

This clonotype has more than one count but fewer than ten. The CDR3: CAIRRGQPYGYTF. CDR3 bases: TGTGCCATTCGCCGGGGGCAGCCCTATGGCTACACCTTC. This rearrangement joins TRBV28 to TRBJ1-2, with D possibly TRBD1 on 6 matching bases. V dropped 10 bases and J dropped 4 bases, with 16 bases sitting between them. The CDR3 is made up of 13 amino acids. CDR1 and CDR2 (germline): MDHEN, SYDVKM.

The gene calls are TRBV28 and TRBJ2-7, with 10 nucleotides matching TRBD1. Germline assignment: CDR1 MDHEN and CDR2 SYDVKM. The CDR3 spans 13 residues. J lost 5 bases, V lost 5 bases, and 3 bases had no gene match. CDR3: CASSPGQGNEQYF. The CDR3 nucleotides are TGTGCCAGCAGTCCGGGACAGGGGAACGAGCAGTACTTC.

This clonotype has just one count. The V call is TRBV21-1, the J call TRBJ2-7; the table names TRBD2, a call not compared with the DNA. TRBV21-1 corresponds to a pseudogene. There are 20 residues in the CDR3. CDR3 bases: TGTGCCAGCAGCAAAGAAGCGGGCAAGGGACTAGCGGGCCAGAAGTACGAGCAGTACTTC. Translating gives CASSKEAGKGLAGQKYEQYF.

V and J are TRBV7-2 and TRBJ2-7; 8 bases align to TRBD2. CDR3 length: 13 residues. V lost 7 bases and J lost 2; bases outside the gene matches: 4. CDR1 is SGHTA and CDR2 is FQGNSA in the germline V gene. The CDR3 nucleotides are TGTGCCAGCAACACGGGGGGGCCCTACGAGCAGTACTTC. Translation gives CASNTGGPYEQYF. Full variable domain (rest looked up from reference TRBV7-2 and TRBJ2-7): GAGVSQSPSNKVTEKGKDVELRCDPISGHTALYWYRQSLGQGLEFLIYFQGNSAPDKSGLPSDRFSAERTGGSVSTLTIQRTQQEDSAVYLCASNTGGPYEQYFGPGTRLTVT.

The V gene is TRBV20-1, the J gene TRBJ1-4; D call uncertain. The CDR3 consists of 14 residues. Germline lookup yields CDR1 DFQATT and CDR2 SNEGSKA (reference sequence). Trimming removed 0 bases at V and 5 bases at J, with 10 bases between. CDR3: CSAREGRGNEKLFF. CDR3 nucleotides: TGCAGTGCTAGAGAGGGCAGAGGAAATGAAAAACTGTTTTTT.

V is TRBV4-3 and J is TRBJ1-1; D not certain. CDR3 length: 14 residues. The V gene lost 5 bases and the J gene lost 0 bases, with 10 bases spanning the gap. Germline V gene data show CDR1 as LGHNA and CDR2 as YSLEER. CDR3 nucleotide sequence: TGCGCCAGCAGCGACGGCAGCTTGAACACTGAAGCTTTCTTT. Amino acids: CASSDGSLNTEAFF.

This chain links TRBV6-2 or TRBV6-3 with TRBJ2-1; tentative D call: TRBD2 (5 bases). Deletions cut 6 bases from V and 4 bases from J, with 16 bases between. The CDR3 contains 15 residues. Germline V gene lookup returns CDR1 MNHEY and CDR2 SVGEGT. The CDR3 DNA follows: TGTGCCAGCAGATCCCTTTTAGCGCGTTACAATGAGCAGTTCTTC. Amino acids: CASRSLLARYNEQFF.

The rearrangement links TRBV6-2 or TRBV6-3 to TRBJ2-1; weak D call: TRBD1 (6 bases). V was cut by 4 bases and J by 2 bases, with 9 bases left in between. The CDR3 extends over 14 amino acids. Germline lookup yields CDR1 MNHEY and CDR2 SVGEGT. The CDR3 reads CASSSGTPYNEQFF. In nucleotides, the CDR3 is TGTGCCAGCAGTTCCGGGACACCCTACAATGAGCAGTTCTTC.

The chain uses TRBV6-6 and TRBJ2-2, with TRBD1 identical over 9 bases. The germline CDR1 and CDR2 sequences are MNHNY and SVGAGI (reference sequence). The CDR3 contains 16 residues. J was trimmed by 6 bases and V by 6 bases; bases with no gene match: 11. CDR3 DNA sequence: TGTGCCAGCAGGTCGCCTGGGACAGGGTTGGCCGGGGAGCTGTTTTTT. Encoded protein: CASRSPGTGLAGELFF.

The CDR3 bases are TGTGCCAGCAGTGGAGGGACTAGCGGGAGGCGGCAGTACTTC. Amino acid sequence: CASSGGTSGRRQYF. The chain couples TRBV12-3 or TRBV12-4 to TRBJ2-7; 15 nucleotides line up with TRBD2. After removal of 5 bases from V and 9 bases from J, the junction contained 5 bases not matched to a gene. The CDR3 contains 14 residues.

The chain recombines TRBV5-1 with TRBJ2-6; a weak D match, TRBD2 (6 bases). Germline V CDR1 and CDR2: SGHRS, YFSETQ. V was cut by 4 bases and J by 3 bases, with 11 bases left in between. This CDR3 has 15 amino acids. The CDR3 loop is CASSAGLGGANVLTF. The CDR3 DNA follows: TGCGCCAGCAGCGCGGGGTTAGGTGGGGCCAACGTCCTGACTTTC.